One and the same sample provided the 6 T cell receptor beta chains below, sequenced in a study of identical twins (dated by TCRdb to the mid-2010s). Receptors were amplified or captured by 5' RACE. Instrument used: Illumina HiSeq 2000. TCRdb's own reprocessing of the public reads used fastp at Q25 and MiXCR and kept productive beta chains. One record per CDR3 amino acid sequence lists the most common genes and DNA. In this sample the table shows approximately 230,000 distinct CDR3 sequences, 5.5% to 7.5% of which occur a single time. 13% to 15% of the sample is in the top ten clones. These data were also reused for a study on T cells expressing NK-cell markers.

The material sequenced was CD8+ T cells sorted from blood. These receptors came from a woman under 30 in good health.

There are many counts of this clonotype. CDR3 nucleotide sequence: TGCGCCAGCTCGGGTCTTTCGGGCACTGAAGCTTTCTTT. Translation gives CASSGLSGTEAFF. The rearrangement uses TRBV10-2 and TRBJ1-1, with D uncertain. There are 13 residues in the CDR3. The germline V gene encodes CDR1 WSHSY and CDR2 SAAADI. V gave up 8 bases and J gave up 4 bases, with 14 bases separating them.

This clonotype was observed many times. The V call is TRBV19, the J call TRBJ2-3; D is unresolved. The CDR3 length is 12 residues. With 3 bases removed from V and 3 bases from J, the gap between germline ends came to 4 bases. The V gene's germline CDR1 is LNHDA and CDR2 SQIVND (reference sequence). CDR3 nucleotides: TGTGCCAGTAGTATTGGGACAGATACGCAGTATTTT. Residues: CASSIGTDTQYF.

The V call is TRBV7-9, the J call TRBJ2-2; D uncertain. Looked up from germline, CDR1 is SEHNR and CDR2 is FQNEAQ (reference sequence). Trimming removed 4 bases at V and 5 bases at J, with 8 bases between. This CDR3 has 13 residues. The CDR3 coding sequence is TGTGCCAGCAGCTCGATGAGGACCGGGGAGCTGTTTTTT. Encoded protein: CASSSMRTGELFF.

This clonotype was seen a handful of times. The J gene is TRBJ2-1, the V gene TRBV4-1; D is unresolved. From germline, CDR1 is MGHRA and CDR2 YSYEKL. V shed 1 base and J shed 5 bases, with 6 bases lying between them. The CDR3 loop spans 13 amino acids. The CDR3 spells CASSQVLDNEQFF. The DNA for the CDR3 is TGCGCCAGCAGCCAAGTTTTGGACAATGAGCAGTTCTTC.

This clonotype showed up many times. V is TRBV12-3 or TRBV12-4 and J is TRBJ2-7; D may correspond to TRBD1 or TRBD2 (5 bases each). Between the trimmed V and J ends, which lost 5 bases and 5 bases, there was a span of 16 bases. This CDR3 comprises 14 residues. DNA for the CDR3: TGTGCCAGCAGTACCGGGGCGGATAGGGACGAGCAGTACTTC. Protein product: CASSTGADRDEQYF.

V is TRBV29-1 and J is TRBJ2-1, with D perhaps TRBD1 (5 bases). Trimming pared 1 base from V and 5 bases from J, leaving 15 bases between. This CDR3 contains 15 residues. In germline, CDR1 is SQVTM, CDR2 ANQGSEA. CDR3 DNA sequence: TGCAGCGTTGAAGTAGCAGGCACCAGGGACAATGAGCAGTTCTTC. This codes for CSVEVAGTRDNEQFF.